The present T cell receptor (beta chain) was sequenced within a study of human T cells and chemical hapten exposure. CDR3 size: 13 residues. Germline-derived CDR1 and CDR2 are SQVTM and ANQGSEA. The V gene lost 3 bases and the J gene lost 0 bases, with 9 bases spanning the gap. The time point is: pre-sensitization, week 0. Treatment defined: therapeutic diphenylcyclopropenone sensitization with weekly scalp DPC. TCRdb used MiXCR to reprocess the RACE reads, holding one entry per CDR3 protein. The table has 87,000 or so distinct CDR3 sequences, 8% to 10% seen once. The chain has TRBV29-1 and TRBJ2-7; weak D call: TRBD1 (5 bases). This specimen consisted of whole blood, obtained in connection with sensitization to the hapten diphenylcyclopropenone (DPC). The clonotype comes from a woman in her thirties or forties with alopecia areata. Some clones in this sample may be carry-over from other donors' samples. The CDR3 sequence: CSVETVGSYEQYF. CDR3 nucleotides: TGCAGCGTTGAGACAGTAGGCTCCTACGAGCAGTACTTC.